This T cell receptor beta chain was retrieved from a study of CXCR3-negative and CXCR3-positive naive CD8 T cells. Study outcomes and limitations: TCR strength was inferred from TRB CDR3 properties, while surface CD5 was comparable between naive subsets.

The method, 5' RACE with UMI labels, was used to prepare the TRB cDNA libraries. For each CDR3 protein, TCRdb gives one entry from its re-call of the 5' RACE reads, without DNA. The listing contains tens of thousands of distinct CDR3 sequences. CDR3 size: 12 residues. Germline CDR1 is DFQATT and CDR2 is SNEGSKA (reference sequence). As for this clonotype: Its target is not known.

The sample comprised naive CXCR3- CD8+ T cells from blood. Subset here: CD45RO-CCR7+CD27+CD95- naive CD8+ T cells lacking CXCR3 (TNR3-). This sequence joins TRBV20-1 and TRBJ2-7; TCRdb's assignment of TRBD1 cannot be checked, as there is no DNA. The source is a human donor in good health. Some clones in this sample may be carry-over from other donors' samples. CDR3 sequence reads: CSIRGGTYEQYF.